The entry below gives a single T cell receptor (beta chain) sequence along with its context. Antigen specificity is unknown. These data are taken from a study of radiation and T cells in renal cell carcinoma. Study-wide findings and caveats: Baseline intratumoral clonotype presence is unknown without pretreatment biopsies.

Repertoires were generated with immunoSEQ multiplex PCR, while TCRdb's copy carries only in-frame clones and drops some. There are approximately 45,000 clones in the sample; roughly 80% occur only once, and 25% to 35% lies in the top ten. Time point here: baseline pretreatment blood. Sample treatment: 15 Gy SBRT to primary tumor, nephrectomy 4 weeks later. This renal cell carcinoma was of the clear cell type. This CDR3 spans 15 amino acids. Germline V gene sequence: CDR1 MNHEY, CDR2 SMNVEV (reference sequence). J was trimmed by 4 bases and V by 3 bases; bases with no gene match: 5. V is TRBV27 and J is TRBJ2-7; TRBD1 agrees at 11 bases. The material sequenced was blood, taken from a patient whose treatment included radiotherapy and nephrectomy. This TCR came from a woman aged 65 to 85 with renal cell carcinoma. CDR3 sequence (DNA): TGTGCCAGCAGTTTGCTCGGGACAGGGGGATACGAGCAGTACTTC. Translated, it gives CASSLLGTGGYEQYF.